This T cell receptor (beta chain) was profiled in a study of molecular identifiers for immune sequencing clone quantification. Study in general: Within a replicate experiment, RNA obtained from either roughly 18,000 or 92,000 naive CD8 cells was divided into five aliquots, and four of those aliquots were then sequenced. Overall study results and limits: Jurkat TCR RNA spiked in from one cell could reportedly be detected among some 1 million naive cells.

Libraries of naive CD8 T cells were made from roughly 18,000 to 920,000 sorted cells. They used 10%, 30% or 50% RNA. This clonotype was found many times. What it recognizes is unknown. Bulk TCR libraries used previously described methods and listed TCR primers. TCRdb passed the PCR reads through MiXCR, listing each CDR3 protein once. Among approximately 37,000 distinct CDR3 sequences, 15% to 20% were seen once, and the ten largest hold more than 0.9%. This receptor was identified in a human donor in good health. Some libraries in this study had Jurkat cell RNA spiked in. The sample taken for sequencing was naive CD8+ T cells from blood, with Jurkat cell RNA spiked in. Sample subset: FACS-sorted CD8+CD4-CCR7+CD45RA+ naive T cells.

The CDR3 nucleotides are TGTGCCAGTACAGCGGGAGGGATCTGCGAGCAGTACTTC. Amino acid sequence: CASTAGGICEQYF. The rearrangement links TRBV28 to TRBJ2-7; 10 nucleotides align to TRBD2. V lost 9 bases and J lost 6; bases outside the gene matches: 8. Germline V gene lookup returns CDR1 MDHEN and CDR2 SYDVKM. The CDR3 is made up of 13 amino acids.